This is a list of T cell receptor beta chains from one sample in a study of blood T cell repertoires in COVID-19. The assay was immunoSEQ multiplex PCR, and TCRdb's table has in-frame clones only and misses some. Of around 170,000 clones listed, roughly 90% were seen once; the top ten hold roughly 7.3%. Specimen: PBMCs or T cells enriched from blood (not recorded which). The receptors here all came from a woman between 45 and 60 years old who had recovered from COVID-19. The CDR3 runs from the conserved cysteine through the conserved F or W. Clone size appears in some rows only: once, few, many, or a class for an expanded clone.

J: TRBJ2-1
size: -
V: TRBV19
CDR3: CASSTPGTGVYNEQFF

J: TRBJ2-7
size: -
V: TRBV9
CDR3: CASSVDLAGPREQYF

J: TRBJ1-1
size: once
V: TRBV11-3
CDR3: CASSPGTGGAYDEAFF

J: TRBJ2-7
size: once
V: TRBV11-2
CDR3: CASSIEAGYYEQYF

J: TRBJ2-1
size: -
V: TRBV6-1
CDR3: CASSEGRPGQQVQFF

J: TRBJ2-7
size: -
V: TRBV27
CDR3: CASSDKDRVLDEQYF

J: TRBJ1-1
size: -
V: TRBV6-6
CDR3: CASRQTGKDQAFF

J: TRBJ2-1
size: -
V: TRBV25-1
CDR3: CASSGASGGGHEQFF

J: TRBJ1-2
size: -
V: TRBV6-5
CDR3: CASSWDSLSYGYTF

J: TRBJ2-5
size: -
V: TRBV11-2
CDR3: CASSLLGGPEETQYF

J: TRBJ1-4
size: -
V: TRBV7-8
CDR3: CASSLGRLAARNEKLFF

J: TRBJ1-2
size: once
V: TRBV28
CDR3: CASSLRTESYGYTF

J: TRBJ2-7
size: -
V: TRBV6-2/TRBV6-3
CDR3: CASSYGGSAYEQYF

J: TRBJ1-2
size: -
V: TRBV2
CDR3: CASSGDRTAYGYTF

J: TRBJ1-2
size: -
V: TRBV4-1
CDR3: CASSPGWDRNYGYTF

J: TRBJ2-1
size: -
V: TRBV30
CDR3: CAWVPRTSGVYQSGYNEQFF

J: TRBJ1-2
size: -
V: TRBV5-4
CDR3: CASSWDRGMNYGYTF

J: TRBJ2-1
size: -
V: TRBV10-1
CDR3: CAISKGLAGEGEQFF

J: TRBJ1-6
size: -
V: TRBV30
CDR3: CAWSVAAGANSPLHF

J: TRBJ1-2
size: -
V: TRBV7-9
CDR3: CASSLQGGGGGYTF